A single T cell receptor beta chain is shown here with its context. Its antigen is unidentified. This PCR relied on a set of 60 Vbeta primers and 13 Jbeta primers. The repertoire was sequenced with immunoSEQ multiplex PCR; TCRdb's copy has only in-frame clones and lacks some. The data contain over 80,000 clones, around 82% of them singletons. Germline CDR1 is SGDLS and CDR2 is YYNGEE. The CDR3 loop spans 13 amino acids. Trimming took off 0 bases at V and 7 bases at J, with 7 bases between the two ends. The sample belongs to a study of cytomegalovirus exposure and HLA in healthy donors. Study results and limitations: Sequencing artifact likely explains a cluster of highly shared sequence variants.

Sequenced: PBMCs. This TCR derives from a man aged 40-49 years in good health and CMV-seropositive. The rearrangement uses TRBV9 and TRBJ2-2; D is uncertain. The DNA of the CDR3 is TGTGCCAGCAGCGTAGGCGAATTCGGGGAGCTGTTTTTT. Protein: CASSVGEFGELFF.